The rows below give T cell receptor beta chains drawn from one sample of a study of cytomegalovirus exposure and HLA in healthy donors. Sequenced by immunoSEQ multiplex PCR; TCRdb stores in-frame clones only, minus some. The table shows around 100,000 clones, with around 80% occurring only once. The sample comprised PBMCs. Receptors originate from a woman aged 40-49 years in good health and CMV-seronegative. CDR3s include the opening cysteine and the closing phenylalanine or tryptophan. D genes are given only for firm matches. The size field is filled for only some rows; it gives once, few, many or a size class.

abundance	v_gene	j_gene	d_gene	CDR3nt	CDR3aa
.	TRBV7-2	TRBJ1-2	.	TGTGCCAGCAGCCCCCGGACAGACATCTATGGCTACACCTTC	CASSPRTDIYGYTF
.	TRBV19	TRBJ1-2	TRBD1	TGTGCCAGTAGTATGACGTTGCGAGGGACAGGCTATGGCTACACCTTC	CASSMTLRGTGYGYTF
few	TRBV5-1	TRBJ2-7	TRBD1	TGCGCCAGCAGCTTGTTGGACAGGGGCCACGAGCAGTACTTC	CASSLLDRGHEQYF
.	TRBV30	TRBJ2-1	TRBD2	TGTGCCTGGAGTAGCCTGACTAGCGGGACTTACAATGAGCAGTTCTTC	CAWSSLTSGTYNEQFF
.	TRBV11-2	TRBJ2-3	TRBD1	TGTGCCAGTAGCGACAGGGGAGGTATGACAGATACGCAGTATTTT	CASSDRGGMTDTQYF
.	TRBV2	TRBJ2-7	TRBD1	TGTGCCAGCCTTACCCGACAGGGCTACGAGCAGTACTTC	CASLTRQGYEQYF
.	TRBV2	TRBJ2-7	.	TGTGCCAGCAGTGACAGCTCCTACGAGCAGTACTTC	CASSDSSYEQYF
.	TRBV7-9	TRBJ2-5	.	TGTGCCAGCAGCCTCACAGGGTCACCACAAGAGACCCAGTACTTC	CASSLTGSPQETQYF
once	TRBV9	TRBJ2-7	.	TGTGCCAGCAGCGCCAATCCATACGAGCAGTACTTC	CASSANPYEQYF
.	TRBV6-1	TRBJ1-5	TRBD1	TGTGCCAGCAGTGACGGGACAGGGGTCGGCAATCAGCCCCAGCATTTT	CASSDGTGVGNQPQHF
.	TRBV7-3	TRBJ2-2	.	TGTGCCAGCACTAGAAACACCGGGGAGCTGTTTTTT	CASTRNTGELFF
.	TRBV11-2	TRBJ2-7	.	TGTGCCAGCAGCTTAGGGGCGGGTTACGAGCAGTACTTC	CASSLGAGYEQYF
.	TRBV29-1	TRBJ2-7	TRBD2	TGCAGCGTTAATCTCGGGGGGACCGAGCAGTACTTC	CSVNLGGTEQYF
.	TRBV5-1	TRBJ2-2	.	TGCGCCAGCAGCTTACGCGAAGCCGGGGAGCTGTTTTTT	CASSLREAGELFF
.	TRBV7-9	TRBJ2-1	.	TGTGCCAGCAGCTTAGCAGGGGTCTACAATGAGCAGTTCTTC	CASSLAGVYNEQFF
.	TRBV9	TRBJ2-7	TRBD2	TGTGCCAGCAGCGCCGGGACTAGCGGGAGCTACGAGCAGTACTTC	CASSAGTSGSYEQYF
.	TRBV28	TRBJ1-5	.	TGTGCCAGCACGACAGGATTTCAGCCCCAGCATTTT	CASTTGFQPQHF
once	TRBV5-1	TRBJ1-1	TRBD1	TGCGCCAGCAGCTTGGTGTACAGGGGGCGCGGGAACACTGAAGCTTTCTTT	CASSLVYRGRGNTEAFF
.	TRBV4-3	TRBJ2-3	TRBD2	TGCGCCAGCAGCCAAGGGACTAGCGGGAACCCAGATACGCAGTATTTT	CASSQGTSGNPDTQYF
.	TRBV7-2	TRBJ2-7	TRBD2	TGTGCCAGCAGCTTCCTCCCGGGAGGCCGAGAGACCTACGAGCAGTACTTC	CASSFLPGGRETYEQYF
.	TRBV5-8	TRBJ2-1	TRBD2	TGTGCCAGCAGCCTGGGACTAGCGGGAGGGGATGAGCAGTTCTTC	CASSLGLAGGDEQFF
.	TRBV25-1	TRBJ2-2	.	TGTGCCACCAGTGGGCGGGGTATACAAAACACCGGGGAGCTGTTTTTT	CATSGRGIQNTGELFF